This entry describes one TCR beta chain. Its antigen remains unknown. The sample comes from a study of cytomegalovirus exposure and HLA in healthy donors. Study summary: Researchers found that approximately 77% of some 400 genotyped donors fell within the Caucasian-associated ancestry cluster. General study findings and limits: In a later analysis, donors in an Asian-associated ancestry cluster reportedly had fewer N-insertions in productive TCRs than the cohort mean. The investigators catalogued some 150 TCR beta chains as cytomegalovirus-associated.

PCR was performed using 60 Vbeta and 13 Jbeta primers. Sequencing was performed with immunoSEQ multiplex PCR; in TCRdb, only in-frame clones are kept and a portion is missing. Of around 150,000 clones in the sample, about 79% were seen once. V was shortened by 0 bases and J by 0 bases, with 9 bases between the two germline ends. CDR3 length: 16 residues. Germline V lookup: CDR1 MNHEY, CDR2 SVGAGI. Specimen: PBMCs. This sequence originates from a female donor in good health and CMV-seropositive. This chain uses TRBV6-5 with TRBJ1-3; D ambiguous. Here the CDR3 reads CASSYSWAGSGNTIYF. CDR3 sequence (DNA): TGTGCCAGCAGTTACTCTTGGGCTGGCTCTGGAAACACCATATATTTT.